This T cell receptor (beta chain) was retrieved from a study of T cells after yellow fever vaccination (dated 2019 in TCRdb). Looking at the study overall: The SMART-Seq v4 Ultra Low Input RNA kit was used to prepare libraries from fractions with low cell numbers. To track T-cell clones before and after primary and booster YFV17D yellow fever vaccination, bulk TCR alpha and beta repertoires were sequenced longitudinally. Two healthy male donors, one aged 18 to 30 and one aged 30 to 40 years, made up the cohort. Blood was drawn at multiple timepoints before and after primary and secondary immunization, with bulk PBMC replicates and cell subsets isolated. Here is what the overall study found, with its caveats: Compared with the primary T-cell response, the secondary T-cell response was faster but weaker, reaching its peak on day 5 rather than on day 15. A small share of clonotypes was detected in both CD4 and CD8 compartments, with the overlap likely arising from convergent recombination. Most clones expanded after primary vaccination (around 96% of CD4 and approximately 90% of CD8) were re-detected after the booster, suggesting that broad memory maintenance occurred. FACS-sorted repertoires could contain abundant contaminating clonotypes from the bulk population, so computational filtering was required. Because the study included only a couple of donors, the extent to which the findings can be generalized is limited.

Ten or more counts support this clonotype. Its antigen is still unknown. Per-base qualities were not stored, and no clone one base away is much larger. TCR cDNA was made using 5'RACE template switching, a step that added a universal primer site and unique molecular identifiers. cDNA synthesis was primed from both the TCR alpha and TCR beta constant segments. Libraries were amplified in two PCR steps, with sample barcodes and sequencing adapters added in the second step. Sequencing of libraries was done on Illumina HiSeq 2500 (2x100 bp) or NovaSeq (2x150 bp). As for the authors' bioinformatics: MIGEC was used to demultiplex reads and collapse the reads into UMI consensus sequences, and MiXCR was used for V(D)J alignment. Vaccine-responding clonotypes were identified with edgeR using replicate PBMC samples, with FDR below 0.01 and a log2 fold change above 5 up to day 15 being required. Each bulk clonotype was labeled CD4 or CD8 based on which sequenced repertoire, CD4 or CD8, contained the clonotype at higher abundance. TCRdb redid the processing of the public reads, applying fastp at Q25 and MiXCR, and retained in-frame beta chains. Every CDR3 protein is listed once, alongside the most common genes and DNA of its rows. TCRdb's processing, not the study's, gives the V and J calls here. The sample includes a few hundred thousand distinct CDR3 sequences, with less than 9% observed a single time. Roughly 0.9% of the sample is in the top ten clones.

The CDR3 starts with the cysteine, ends with the phenylalanine, and has 13 residues. Only the CDR3 DNA is retained, 39 bases long and in frame from the first base. V gives up 5 bases and J gives up 1 base, and the segment between their germline ends measures 7 bases. CDR1 is given as SGHVS and CDR2 as FNYEAQ, both from the germline V gene. The treatment or condition tag for this specimen amounts to: live attenuated yellow fever vaccine strain. PBMCs were isolated from peripheral blood using a standard Ficoll-Paque protocol. Dynabeads CD4 and CD8 positive selection kits were used to isolate CD4 and CD8 T-cell fractions. TriZol was used to extract RNA from bulk PBMCs, from CD4 and CD8 fractions, and from dextramer-positive and dextramer-negative fractions.

The sequences come from CD4+ T cells sorted from PBMCs, collected 15 days after the yellow fever booster vaccination. The receptor comes from a man aged 25-40 years who received the YFV17D yellow fever vaccine. The chain links TRBV7-6 with TRBJ2-3; no confident D gene assignment can be made. The DNA sequence follows: TGTGCCAGCAGCCACGACCGCACAGATACGCAGTATTTT. Translated, it gives CASSHDRTDTQYF.